These T cell receptor beta chains were read from a single sample in a study of cytomegalovirus exposure and HLA in healthy donors. Produced via immunoSEQ multiplex PCR; TCRdb's table is partial and in-frame only. The profile shows 150,000 to 200,000 clones, less than 90% of them singletons. The sample was PBMCs. These TCRs come from a man aged 30 to 45 in good health and CMV-seropositive. The CDR3 runs from the conserved cysteine through the conserved F or W. A D gene is named only where the DNA matches it firmly. Rows give clone size only sometimes, using once, few, many, or a class for an expanded clone.

>TRBV6-6|16|TRBD1|TRBJ1-5|NA
CASSYSTGQGVQPQHF
TGTGCCAGCAGTTACTCGACCGGACAGGGGGTTCAGCCCCAGCATTTT
>TRBV5-5|15|TRBD1|TRBJ1-4|NA
CASSLDVTGGEKLFF
TGTGCCAGCAGCTTGGATGTGACAGGGGGAGAAAAACTGTTTTTT
>TRBV30|12|TRBD1|TRBJ1-5|few
CALRQGGQPQHF
TGTGCCCTTCGACAGGGTGGACAGCCCCAGCATTTT
>TRBV25-1|14|TRBD1|TRBJ2-1|NA
CASSKTGGVGEQFF
TGTGCCAGCAGTAAGACAGGGGGGGTAGGTGAGCAGTTCTTC
>TRBV5-4|15|TRBD2|TRBJ2-1|NA
CASSAGGGGLFEQFF
TGTGCCAGCAGCGCGGGAGGGGGCGGGCTTTTTGAGCAGTTCTTC
>TRBV7-8|14|NA|TRBJ2-7|NA
CASSPNPGFDEQYF
TGTGCCAGCAGCCCTAATCCAGGGTTCGACGAGCAGTACTTC
>TRBV30|13|NA|TRBJ1-2|NA
CAWSIRDTAPSTF
TGTGCCTGGAGTATCCGGGACACCGCTCCATCCACCTTC
>TRBV18|14|NA|TRBJ1-4|NA
CASSPDTLNEKLFF
TGTGCCAGCTCACCTGACACCTTAAATGAAAAACTGTTTTTT
>TRBV4-3|14|NA|TRBJ2-3|NA
CASSQSRAGDTQYF
TGCGCCAGCAGCCAAAGCAGGGCGGGGGATACGCAGTATTTT
>TRBV28|14|TRBD1|TRBJ2-7|NA
CASSPGQGAYEQYF
TGTGCCAGCAGTCCGGGACAGGGGGCCTACGAGCAGTACTTC
>TRBV5-6|14|NA|TRBJ1-2|NA
CASSLAAVVYGYTF
TGTGCCAGCAGCTTGGCCGCCGTAGTCTATGGCTACACCTTC
>TRBV2|13|NA|TRBJ2-7|NA
CASSEVGGTEQYF
TGTGCCAGCAGTGAAGTAGGAGGGACCGAGCAGTACTTC
>TRBV19|13|NA|TRBJ2-1|NA
CASSIGQNNEQFF
TGTGCCAGTAGTATAGGTCAAAACAATGAGCAGTTCTTC
>TRBV7-9|13|TRBD1|TRBJ1-1|NA
CASSTGTDTEAFF
TGTGCCAGCAGCACAGGGACAGACACTGAAGCTTTCTTT
>TRBV29-1|13|NA|TRBJ1-1|NA
CSVVAVMNTEAFF
TGCAGCGTTGTGGCAGTGATGAACACTGAAGCTTTCTTT
>TRBV6-4|16|TRBD1|TRBJ2-2|NA
CASTDMDRGEAGELFF
TGTGCCAGCACCGACATGGACAGGGGAGAGGCCGGGGAGCTGTTTTTT
>TRBV5-5|15|NA|TRBJ1-6|NA
CASSLAGQGRSPLHF
TGTGCCAGCAGCTTGGCGGGTCAAGGTCGTTCACCCCTCCACTTT
>TRBV27|17|TRBD1|TRBJ2-1|NA
CASSLRGTGDTYNEQFF
TGTGCCAGCAGTTTAAGGGGGACAGGGGATACTTACAATGAGCAGTTCTTC
>TRBV29-1|15|NA|TRBJ2-7|NA
CSVQKGQGNTYEQYF
TGCAGCGTTCAAAAGGGGCAGGGCAACACCTACGAGCAGTACTTC
>TRBV28|14|NA|TRBJ1-4|NA
CASSLGRVNEKLFF
TGTGCCAGCAGTTTGGGCAGGGTCAATGAAAAACTGTTTTTT
>TRBV6-6|13|NA|TRBJ2-7|NA
CASSWRSGDEQYF
TGTGCCAGCAGTTGGAGGAGTGGGGACGAGCAGTACTTC
>TRBV28|16|NA|TRBJ2-6|NA
CASSLTSSTGANVLTF
TGTGCCAGCAGTTTAACTTCGAGTACTGGGGCCAACGTCCTGACTTTC
>TRBV18|19|TRBD1|TRBJ1-6|NA
CASSPPITGPGQANSPLHF
TGTGCCAGCTCACCACCGATAACAGGTCCTGGACAGGCGAATTCACCCCTCCACTTT
>TRBV28|15|TRBD2|TRBJ2-5|NA
CASSLGTSGQETQYF
TGTGCCAGCAGCCTTGGGACTAGCGGCCAAGAGACCCAGTACTTC
>TRBV5-5|15|NA|TRBJ2-1|NA
CASSRPPPTDNEQFF
TGTGCCAGCAGCCGACCCCCGCCTACAGACAATGAGCAGTTCTTC
>TRBV9|17|NA|TRBJ1-2|once
CASSVSRAGAANYGYTF
TGTGCCAGCAGCGTATCCCGGGCGGGGGCAGCTAACTATGGCTACACCTTC
>TRBV5-1|16|TRBD1|TRBJ2-1|NA
CASSFGQGGSYNEQFF
TGCGCCAGCAGCTTCGGACAGGGGGGGTCCTACAATGAGCAGTTCTTC
>TRBV28|19|TRBD1|TRBJ2-6|NA
CASSRQKRQGPSGANVLTF
TGTGCCAGCAGTCGACAGAAACGACAGGGACCCTCTGGGGCCAACGTCCTGACTTTC
>TRBV10-3|15|TRBD1|TRBJ1-5|NA
CAISESGQSNQPQHF
TGTGCCATCAGTGAGTCGGGACAGTCTAATCAGCCCCAGCATTTT
>TRBV10-1|13|NA|TRBJ2-3|NA
CATREGGADTQYF
TGCGCCACCAGAGAAGGGGGAGCAGATACGCAGTATTTT
>TRBV9|15|NA|TRBJ2-2|NA
CASNIQAEFTGELFF
TGTGCCAGCAATATCCAGGCAGAGTTCACCGGGGAGCTGTTTTTT
>TRBV4-1|14|NA|TRBJ1-4|NA
CASSQAGYNEKLFF
TGCGCCAGCAGCCAAGCCGGTTATAATGAAAAACTGTTTTTT
>TRBV6-4|15|TRBD2|TRBJ2-1|NA
CASSDGASGVNEQFF
TGTGCCAGCAGTGACGGGGCTAGCGGGGTCAATGAGCAGTTCTTC
>TRBV14|15|NA|TRBJ2-5|once
CASSQGIGGAETQYF
TGTGCCAGCAGCCAAGGAATCGGAGGGGCAGAGACCCAGTACTTC
>TRBV5-1|15|NA|TRBJ1-4|NA
CASSPWGVPGEKLFF
TGCGCCAGCAGCCCCTGGGGGGTGCCCGGGGAAAAACTGTTTTTT
>TRBV5-1|17|TRBD2|TRBJ2-1|NA
CASSYTSGRRSYNEQFF
TGCGCCAGCAGCTATACTAGCGGGAGAAGGTCCTACAATGAGCAGTTCTTC
>TRBV18|14|TRBD1|TRBJ2-7|NA
CASSDRGQPYEQYF
TGTGCCAGCTCGGACAGGGGGCAGCCCTACGAGCAGTACTTC
>TRBV11-1|14|NA|TRBJ2-1|few
CASGAGSSYNEQFF
TGTGCCAGCGGAGCCGGGAGCTCCTACAATGAGCAGTTCTTC
>TRBV7-9|13|TRBD1|TRBJ1-1|once
CASSSDRGRRAFF
TGTGCCAGCAGCTCCGACAGGGGGCGACGGGCTTTCTTT
>TRBV6-5|13|TRBD2|TRBJ2-4|NA
CATRLAGADIQYF
TGTGCCACAAGATTAGCGGGAGCGGACATTCAGTACTTC
>TRBV5-1|14|NA|TRBJ2-5|NA
CASSLLVGEETQYF
TGCGCCAGTAGTCTCTTAGTCGGGGAAGAGACCCAGTACTTC
>TRBV29-1|14|TRBD1|TRBJ2-7|NA
CSVEETGGSYEQYF
TGCAGCGTTGAAGAGACAGGGGGCTCCTACGAGCAGTACTTC
>TRBV6-5|12|NA|TRBJ2-1|once
CASSLLGNEQFF
TGTGCCAGCAGTCTCCTAGGCAATGAGCAGTTCTTC
>TRBV2|13|NA|TRBJ2-3|NA
CASSLRQADTQYF
TGTGCCAGCAGCCTTCGACAGGCAGATACGCAGTATTTT
>TRBV19|17|TRBD1|TRBJ1-2|NA
CASSIPPGQGANYGYTF
TGTGCCAGTAGTATTCCTCCGGGACAGGGGGCGAACTATGGCTACACCTTC
>TRBV5-4|11|NA|TRBJ2-1|NA
CASSRDNEQFF
TGTGCCAGCAGCCGGGACAATGAGCAGTTCTTC
>TRBV27|15|NA|TRBJ2-2|once
CASSLGRGNTGELFF
TGTGCCAGCAGTTTAGGACGGGGTAACACCGGGGAGCTGTTTTTT
>TRBV2|15|NA|TRBJ2-2|NA
CASSEEGDHTGELFF
TGTGCCAGCAGTGAAGAGGGAGACCACACCGGGGAGCTGTTTTTT
>TRBV5-5|14|NA|TRBJ2-3|once
CASSMGRGTDTQYF
TGTGCCAGCAGCATGGGCCGGGGAACAGATACGCAGTATTTT
>TRBV18|16|TRBD1|TRBJ1-1|NA
CASSPIGTGGNTEAFF
TGTGCCAGCTCACCCATCGGGACAGGGGGCAACACTGAAGCTTTCTTT
>TRBV7-4|15|NA|TRBJ2-7|NA
CASSLGQYPSYEQYF
TGTGCCAGCAGCTTAGGCCAGTACCCCTCCTACGAGCAGTACTTC
>TRBV7-2|18|TRBD2|TRBJ2-3|NA
CASSLVSHSGTSTDTQYF
TGTGCCAGCAGCTTAGTTTCCCACAGCGGGACTAGCACAGATACGCAGTATTTT
>TRBV15|16|TRBD2|TRBJ2-7|NA
CATSKQLAGGGYEQYF
TGTGCCACCAGCAAGCAGCTAGCGGGGGGAGGCTACGAGCAGTACTTC
>TRBV5-1|16|NA|TRBJ2-1|NA
CASSLLSSRAYNEQFF
TGCGCCAGCAGCTTGTTGTCCTCCAGGGCCTACAATGAGCAGTTCTTC
>TRBV18|13|NA|TRBJ1-1|few
CASSPQPNTEAFF
TGTGCCAGCTCACCACAGCCGAACACTGAAGCTTTCTTT